What follows describes a single T cell receptor (beta chain). Seattle's enrolled individuals joined amid active infection and were then monitored longitudinally. Germline V gene sequence: CDR1 MGHRA, CDR2 YSYEKL. Trimming removed 0 bases from V and 9 bases from J; junction bases left unmatched: 7. CDR3 length: 16 amino acids. The data were obtained in a study of blood T cell repertoires in COVID-19. Study-level information: Sample material is recorded as cDNA or gDNA derived from T cells, B-cell-depleted T cells, or PBMCs.

Generated by immunoSEQ multiplex PCR, the TCRdb table keeps only in-frame clones and is missing some. The sample has some 300,000 clones; over 85% are singletons. This TCR was recovered from a woman in her twenties or thirties with COVID-19, enrolled during active disease. The sequencing input was peripheral blood. This chain links TRBV4-1 with TRBJ1-6; the match to TRBD1 covers 8 bases. CDR3 coding DNA: TGCGCCAGCAGCCAAGAGAGCAGGGGGCGAGGTTCACCCCTCCACTTT. Amino acids: CASSQESRGRGSPLHF.